Listed below are T cell receptor beta chains from one sample, sequenced in a study of cytomegalovirus exposure and HLA in healthy donors. Clones were sequenced by immunoSEQ multiplex PCR, and TCRdb holds only the in-frame ones, with some missing. The sample includes 150,000 to 200,000 clones, roughly four fifths seen only once; the top ten take about 2.1%. Material: PBMCs. These receptors were taken from a woman aged 18-35 years in good health and CMV-seronegative. Both conserved end residues are part of each CDR3. The D gene is left open where the match is weak. Where a row states a size, it is once, few, many or the class of an expanded clone; other rows omit it.

CDR3 DNA | CDR3 protein | J gene | clone size | D gene | V gene
TGCGCCAGCAGACCTCTACCCTCCTACTCCTACGAGCAGTACTTC | CASRPLPSYSYEQYF | TRBJ2-7 | - | - | TRBV5-1
TGTGCCAGCAGGCTAGGACTCACAGACTCCTACAATGAGCAGTTCTTC | CASRLGLTDSYNEQFF | TRBJ2-1 | - | - | TRBV28
TGCGCCAGCAGTGAGTCAGCTTACGAGCAGTACTTC | CASSESAYEQYF | TRBJ2-7 | - | - | TRBV10-1
TGTGCCAGGTATAGCCATGGCTACACCTTC | CARYSHGYTF | TRBJ1-2 | - | - | TRBV27
TGTGCCAGTAGTATCGGTCAGGGCAACTATGGCTACACCTTC | CASSIGQGNYGYTF | TRBJ1-2 | - | - | TRBV19
TGTGCTAGCAGCCATACCCCCCCGCGGGAGGTAGGTGAGCAGTTCTTC | CASSHTPPREVGEQFF | TRBJ2-1 | - | TRBD2 | TRBV7-7
TGCGCCAGCAGCCATCTCAGGGTCACAGATACGCAGTATTTT | CASSHLRVTDTQYF | TRBJ2-3 | - | - | TRBV4-1
TGTGCCAGCAGTCTCCCAGGAGGGCTAGCGGGCCCGTACTTC | CASSLPGGLAGPYF | TRBJ2-7 | - | TRBD2 | TRBV28
TGTGCCACGGGACAGGGGGCAACTGAAGCTTTCTTT | CATGQGATEAFF | TRBJ1-1 | - | TRBD1 | TRBV19
TGCGCCAGCAGCTTGGGACAGATGAACACTGAAGCTTTCTTT | CASSLGQMNTEAFF | TRBJ1-1 | - | - | TRBV5-1
TGTGCCAGCAGCGCCTACAGGGCCCCAGCAAACACTGAAGCTTTCTTT | CASSAYRAPANTEAFF | TRBJ1-1 | - | - | TRBV9
TGCGCCAGCAGCCACCGAATAGGAGTCGAGCAGTACTTC | CASSHRIGVEQYF | TRBJ2-7 | - | - | TRBV4-1
TGTGCCAGCTCATCAGATAACTATGGCTACACCTTC | CASSSDNYGYTF | TRBJ1-2 | few | - | TRBV18
TGTGCCAGCAGGGAGGGCTACAATGAGCAGTTCTTC | CASREGYNEQFF | TRBJ2-1 | - | - | TRBV28
TGTGCCATCAGCGATATGGACAGGGGTGACTACGAGCAGTACTTC | CAISDMDRGDYEQYF | TRBJ2-7 | few | TRBD1 | TRBV10-3
TGTGCCAGTAGTCCCATCGCGGGTGTCTACGAGCAGTACTTC | CASSPIAGVYEQYF | TRBJ2-7 | - | - | TRBV19
TGTGCCTTATCCGTCGTGGCAGGATACGAGCAGTACTTC | CALSVVAGYEQYF | TRBJ2-7 | once | - | TRBV6-1
TGTGCCAGCAGTGAAGCTAGCGAGTATAATTCACCCCTCCACTTT | CASSEASEYNSPLHF | TRBJ1-6 | - | - | TRBV6-1
TGCGCCAGCAGCTCCGGGACAGGGGCCGAGCAGTACTTC | CASSSGTGAEQYF | TRBJ2-7 | once | TRBD1 | TRBV5-1
TGTGCCAGCAGTCCCAGGGTATACAATGAGCAGTTCTTC | CASSPRVYNEQFF | TRBJ2-1 | - | - | TRBV6-5
TGCGCCAGCAGTGACCCAGGAGGGGGGGACAATGAGCAGTTCTTC | CASSDPGGGDNEQFF | TRBJ2-1 | - | - | TRBV10-2
TGTGCCAGTAGTCGAACCGGGACTAGCGGCTACAATGAGCAGTTCTTC | CASSRTGTSGYNEQFF | TRBJ2-1 | few | TRBD2 | TRBV19
TGTGCCACCAGCAGGTCAACAGGGGGCACATACGAGCAGTACTTC | CATSRSTGGTYEQYF | TRBJ2-7 | - | TRBD1 | TRBV15
TGTGCCAGTAGTATATCTGCGTCGAACACCGGGGAGCTGTTTTTT | CASSISASNTGELFF | TRBJ2-2 | - | - | TRBV19
TGTGCCAGCAGCTCGAAGAGAAATCAGCCCCAGCATTTT | CASSSKRNQPQHF | TRBJ1-5 | - | - | TRBV5-5
TGTGCCAGCAGCTTAGTCTCAGGGGAAGCAGATACGCAGTATTTT | CASSLVSGEADTQYF | TRBJ2-3 | - | - | TRBV11-2
TGTGCCAGCAGCCAGGAACAGGGATTCGGGGAGCTGTTTTTT | CASSQEQGFGELFF | TRBJ2-2 | once | - | TRBV4-2
TGTGCCAGCAGCCTACAGGGAATGGCGGAGACCCAGTACTTC | CASSLQGMAETQYF | TRBJ2-5 | - | - | TRBV7-9
TGTGCCAGCGTCGACAGGAACACCGGGGAGCTGTTTTTT | CASVDRNTGELFF | TRBJ2-2 | few | - | TRBV28
TGTGCCAGCAGCTTGGCCCAGGCCCAAGCTTTCTTT | CASSLAQAQAFF | TRBJ1-1 | - | - | TRBV5-6
TGTGCCAGCACCACTATGACTAGCGGGAGTAGAGATACGCAGTATTTT | CASTTMTSGSRDTQYF | TRBJ2-3 | - | TRBD2 | TRBV13
TGTGCCAGCAGCCCCGGGACAGGGTACCGTGAAGTAAAACTGTTTTTT | CASSPGTGYREVKLFF | TRBJ1-4 | - | TRBD1 | TRBV9
TGTGCCAGCAGTGAGGGGGGAAGTGAGGGTGAAAAACTGTTTTTT | CASSEGGSEGEKLFF | TRBJ1-4 | - | - | TRBV25-1
TGTGCCAGCTCCAGGGTCAGGGGCTCTGGAAACACCATATATTTT | CASSRVRGSGNTIYF | TRBJ1-3 | - | - | TRBV14
TGTGCCACCAGCGGGGGGACAGGGAGGCTTTATGAGCAGTACTTC | CATSGGTGRLYEQYF | TRBJ2-7 | - | TRBD1 | TRBV15
TGTGCCAGCAGTGAAGAGGGACTTAGCACAGATACGCAGTATTTT | CASSEEGLSTDTQYF | TRBJ2-3 | - | - | TRBV2
TGTGCCAGCAGCGCCGGGGGACGGGCCATTGGAAAACTGTTTTTT | CASSAGGRAIGKLFF | TRBJ1-4 | - | - | TRBV27
TGTGCCATCAGCGCTTCACAGGGGTCGATTACTGAAGCTTTCTTT | CAISASQGSITEAFF | TRBJ1-1 | - | TRBD1 | TRBV10-3
TGTGCCAGCAGTTGGAGCAGGGGATCCACAGATACGCAGTATTTT | CASSWSRGSTDTQYF | TRBJ2-3 | - | - | TRBV6-5
TGTGCCAGCAGCCGAAGGGCAGGGGGCGTCAACACTGAAGCTTTCTTT | CASSRRAGGVNTEAFF | TRBJ1-1 | - | TRBD1 | TRBV5-4
TGTGCTAGTGGTCGACCCGGACAGGATGGCTACACCTTC | CASGRPGQDGYTF | TRBJ1-2 | - | TRBD1 | TRBV12-5
TGCGCCAGCAGCACCGGGACTAGCGGTCAAGAGACCCAGTACTTC | CASSTGTSGQETQYF | TRBJ2-5 | - | TRBD2 | TRBV5-1
TGTGCCACCAGCAGAGACGGGAGTTCAAGCTCCTACGAGCAGTACTTC | CATSRDGSSSSYEQYF | TRBJ2-7 | - | - | TRBV15
TGTGCCAGCAGCGTAGGGGGAGGTTATAACACAGATACGCAGTATTTT | CASSVGGGYNTDTQYF | TRBJ2-3 | few | - | TRBV9
TGCGCCAGCAGCCAAGGGACAGGGGGCGGGTACGAGCAGTACTTC | CASSQGTGGGYEQYF | TRBJ2-7 | - | TRBD1 | TRBV4-1
TGTGCCATCAACACAGGGGACACTGGAAACACCATATATTTT | CAINTGDTGNTIYF | TRBJ1-3 | few | TRBD1 | TRBV10-3
TGTGCCAGCAGTTTGAGTCGGACAGGCGTTTATCAGCCCCAGCATTTT | CASSLSRTGVYQPQHF | TRBJ1-5 | - | TRBD1 | TRBV2
TGTGCCTGCCACCCAGCCCAGGGGTTAGTCTACGAGCAGTACTTC | CACHPAQGLVYEQYF | TRBJ2-7 | few | - | TRBV30
TGTGCCAGCAGCTTGGCAGGGTATGGCTACACCTTC | CASSLAGYGYTF | TRBJ1-2 | - | - | TRBV5-4
TGCGCCAGCAGCCAAGGGGACAGGAATGCCGGCTACACCTTC | CASSQGDRNAGYTF | TRBJ1-2 | few | TRBD1 | TRBV4-1
TGTGCCAGCAGCAAAACAGGGGGCGTTCTTCATGAGCAGTTCTTC | CASSKTGGVLHEQFF | TRBJ2-1 | - | TRBD1 | TRBV9
TGTGCCAGCTCACCCATTACCGGGACAGGGTCCTATGGCTACACCTTC | CASSPITGTGSYGYTF | TRBJ1-2 | - | TRBD1 | TRBV18
TGTGCCAGCAGTTTGGGGGCTGAGCAGTACTTC | CASSLGAEQYF | TRBJ2-7 | - | - | TRBV28
TGTGCCAGCAGCATTCAATTCGGGACAGAAGGAGCTTTCTTT | CASSIQFGTEGAFF | TRBJ1-1 | - | TRBD1 | TRBV11-2
TGTGCCAGCAGCTTGTCGGGGATAGCATCCTACGAGCAGTACTTC | CASSLSGIASYEQYF | TRBJ2-7 | few | - | TRBV5-5
TGTGCCAGCAGTCCCGGGGGGGAAACCTACGAGCAGTACTTC | CASSPGGETYEQYF | TRBJ2-7 | - | TRBD2 | TRBV28
TGTGCCAGCAACCCGATGACAGAAATTAATGAAAAACTGTTTTTT | CASNPMTEINEKLFF | TRBJ1-4 | - | - | TRBV7-9